What follows describes a single T cell receptor (beta chain). The target antigen is unknown. This sample was taken from a study of CD8+CD57+ T cells in acquired aplastic anemia. Across the study: The mean DNA yield obtained from sorted CD4+ and CD8+ cells came to around 3 ug. Study outcomes and limitations: Common to patients and controls were roughly 30 CD8+ CDR3 sequences.

The sequenced patients had an expansion of CD8+CD57+ cells seen by flow cytometry. Every patient presented with severe acquired aplastic anemia. No patient had been given any therapy when blood was sampled. Researchers used genomic DNA as the template to profile TCR beta VDJ and CDR3. TCRdb re-called the reads with MiXCR, one entry per CDR3 protein. The profile shows about 160,000 distinct CDR3 sequences, over 55% of them singletons. The CDR3 is 17 amino acids. Germline assignment: CDR1 MDHEN and CDR2 SYDVKM. V lost 6 bases, J lost 3 bases, and 12 bases stayed unmatched. The sequence derives from a human donor with aplastic anemia. The chain carries TRBV28 and TRBJ2-5, with TRBD2 matching 11 bases. Specimen: sorted CD4+, CD8+, or CD8+CD57+ T cells (not recorded which) from PBMCs. The CDR3, as DNA: TGTGCCAGCAGCCTATTTGGCAGACTAGCGGGGAAAGAGACCCAGTACTTC. Translated: CASSLFGRLAGKETQYF.